This TCR beta chain is drawn from a study of blood T cell repertoires in COVID-19. For the study at large: Sites across the United States, Italy and Spain contributed samples from acute and convalescent COVID-19. T cells, B-cell-depleted T cells, or PBMCs supplied cDNA or gDNA.

Original data processing: Nucleated cell counts were estimated from reference gene primer amplification. The data were produced by immunoSEQ multiplex PCR, yet TCRdb's version contains in-frame clones alone and is incomplete. V and J calls plus clone size are reproduced from that table; the DNA served to infer D and trimming. The repertoire holds about 170,000 clones, with 86% as singletons. This clonotype was sampled from a man aged 65-85 years with acute or convalescent COVID-19. The sample consisted of peripheral blood.

The CDR3 DNA sequence: TGTGCCAGCAGCCCCTCAGGGGGGATCGAGCAGTACTTC. It specifies CASSPSGGIEQYF. The chain has TRBV7-3 and TRBJ2-7, with D possibly being TRBD1 (7 bases). Trimming left V 5 bases short and J 6 bases short, with 14 bases between. Germline V lookup: CDR1 SGHTA, CDR2 FQGTGA. The CDR3 spans 13 residues.